The 25 T cell receptor beta chains given below trace back to one sample, sequenced in a study of T cells after yellow fever vaccination. TCRdb processed the 5' RACE reads anew with MiXCR; each CDR3 protein has one entry. Counted here are some 350,000 distinct CDR3 sequences, approximately 9% occurring once; the ten biggest clones make up more than 15%. The sample here was PBMCs, taken on the day of the first yellow fever vaccination. The source of these receptors is a man aged 18 to 29 who received the YFV17D yellow fever vaccine.

This clonotype has ten or more counts. This chain uses TRBV7-2 with TRBJ2-5; D not certain. The CDR3 extends over 13 amino acids. Per the germline V gene, CDR1 is SGHTA and CDR2 is FQGNSA. The V end lost 4 bases, the J end lost 3 bases, and 9 bases lay between the germline ends. The CDR3 loop is CASSWVLEETQYF. In DNA form, the CDR3 reads TGTGCCAGCAGCTGGGTACTTGAAGAGACCCAGTACTTC. The variable domain in full, completed from reference TRBV7-2 and TRBJ2-5, reads GAGVSQSPSNKVTEKGKDVELRCDPISGHTALYWYRQSLGQGLEFLIYFQGNSAPDKSGLPSDRFSAERTGGSVSTLTIQRTQQEDSAVYLCASSWVLEETQYFGPGTRLLVL.

The chain combines TRBV12-3 or TRBV12-4 with TRBJ1-3, with D hard to call. Between the trimmed V and J ends, which lost 8 bases and 1 base, there was a span of 15 bases. The CDR3 consists of 15 residues. The CDR3 sequence: CASVGGSPSGNTIYF. As DNA, the CDR3 is TGTGCCAGCGTTGGAGGGTCGCCTTCTGGAAACACCATATATTTT.

This clonotype was picked up a small number of times. The chain combines TRBV11-1 with TRBJ1-2; 9 bases map to TRBD1. CDR1 is SGHAT, CDR2 FQDESV, per germline (reference sequence). The J segment lost 4 bases and the V segment lost 1 base, leaving 13 bases of the junction unmatched. This CDR3 comprises 18 residues. CDR3: CASSLGNPAGQGRYGYTF. CDR3 nucleotide sequence: TGTGCCAGCAGCTTAGGGAACCCAGCGGGACAGGGTCGCTATGGCTACACCTTC.

This clonotype was seen many times. J is TRBJ2-3 and V is TRBV7-2; TRBD2 agrees at 9 bases. Germline trimming cut 5 bases from V and 6 bases from J; bases unmatched to any gene: 12. Germline V gene lookup returns CDR1 SGHTA and CDR2 FQGNSA. CDR3 length equals 16 residues. The CDR3 region has the DNA TGTGCCAGCAGCCGCGCTAGCGGGGCTCTAATGGATACGCAGTATTTT. Protein: CASSRASGALMDTQYF.

A few counts support this clonotype. The chain is built from TRBV4-3 and TRBJ1-1; D may be TRBD1 (6 bases). From germline, CDR1 is LGHNA and CDR2 YSLEER. This CDR3 is 16 amino acids long. Trimming shortened V by 4 bases and J by 3 bases, and 18 bases separated the two germline ends. CDR3 nucleotides: TGCGCCAGCAGCCCAGGGGAGGGCTCTGCCTACACTGAAGCTTTCTTT. Protein product: CASSPGEGSAYTEAFF.

The chain joins TRBV4-3 to TRBJ2-7; 7 bases fit TRBD1. V shed 2 bases and J 5 bases; nucleotides not matched to a gene: 3. CDR3 size: 13 residues. Per the germline V gene, CDR1 is LGHNA and CDR2 is YSLEER. In DNA form, the CDR3 reads TGCGCCAGCAGCCAACAGGGGGTCCACGAGCAGTACTTC. It codes for CASSQQGVHEQYF.

This clonotype has ten or more counts. V gene TRBV20-1 combines with J gene TRBJ2-1; possible D gene TRBD1, 5 bases. CDR3 length equals 16 residues. Germline CDR1 and CDR2: DFQATT and SNEGSKA (reference sequence). V was clipped by 0 bases and J by 5 bases, with 17 bases between them. Here the CDR3 reads CSARDRVQGSHNEQFF. DNA for the CDR3: TGCAGTGCTAGAGATAGGGTGCAGGGATCCCACAATGAGCAGTTCTTC.

The rearrangement joins TRBV7-8 to TRBJ2-5; 9 bases align to TRBD2. The J segment lost 1 base and the V segment lost 0 bases, leaving 6 bases of the junction unmatched. The CDR3 is made up of 17 amino acids. Germline CDR1 SGHVS, CDR2 FQNEAQ. The CDR3 DNA follows: TGTGCCAGCAGCTTAGCTACCTTTAGCGGGGGCCAAGAGACCCAGTACTTC. This translates into CASSLATFSGGQETQYF.

This clonotype occurred a few times. The chain couples TRBV20-1 to TRBJ2-7; TRBD2 is a possible D gene (5 bases). The ends were cut back, 0 bases at V and 4 bases at J, with 13 bases in the middle. The CDR3 is 14 amino acids. Germline assignment: CDR1 DFQATT and CDR2 SNEGSKA (reference sequence). The CDR3, as DNA: TGCAGTGCTAGAGATGAGGGAACCTGGTACGAGCAGTACGTC. Translation: CSARDEGTWYEQYV.

Concerning this clonotype itself: This could be a read error, since a much larger clone is one nucleotide away. The chain uses TRBV5-1 and TRBJ2-3, with D possibly called TRBD1 or TRBD2 (5 bases each). V was trimmed by 0 bases and J by 4 bases, leaving 15 bases between them. Germline CDR1 reads SGHRS; CDR2 reads YFSETQ. CDR3 size: 16 residues. The CDR3 reads CASSLAYGAGADTQYF. The CDR3 DNA is TGCGCCAGCAGCTTGGCTTACGGGGCTGGCGCAGATACGCAGTATTTT.

This sequence joins TRBV10-3 and TRBJ1-2, with 8 bases lining up with TRBD1. Germline V gene lookup returns CDR1 ENHRY and CDR2 SYGVKD. The CDR3 consists of 13 residues. The J segment lost 6 bases and the V segment lost 2 bases, leaving 2 bases of the junction unmatched. CDR3 in amino acids: CAISEGQGNGYTF. For the CDR3, the DNA is TGTGCCATCAGTGAGGGACAGGGCAATGGCTACACCTTC.

This clonotype was seen many times. J is TRBJ2-7 and V is TRBV5-1; weak D call: TRBD2 (5 bases). V was clipped by 4 bases and J by 3 bases, with 14 bases between them. Germline V gene sequence: CDR1 SGHRS, CDR2 YFSETQ. The CDR3 loop spans 14 amino acids. The CDR3 here is CASSPPGRDYEQYV. Written as DNA, the CDR3 is TGCGCCAGCAGCCCCCCCGGACGGGACTACGAGCAGTACGTC.

The chain is built from TRBV25-1 and TRBJ2-7; unclear D gene. Germline loops: CDR1 MGHDK, CDR2 SYGVNS. The CDR3 contains 11 residues. CDR3 sequence reads: CVSSKGYEQYF. DNA of the CDR3: TGTGTCAGTTCCAAAGGGTACGAGCAGTACTTC.

The chain has TRBV5-4 and TRBJ2-1, with D tentatively TRBD1 or TRBD2 (5 bases each). Trimming removed 4 bases at V and 7 bases at J, with 12 bases between. Germline CDR1 is SGHNT and CDR2 is YYREEE (reference sequence). The CDR3 loop spans 13 amino acids. The chain's CDR3 is CASSRDPGNEQFF. CDR3 DNA sequence: TGTGCCAGCAGCAGGGACCCGGGGAATGAGCAGTTCTTC.

V is TRBV27 and J is TRBJ2-3; D perhaps matches TRBD2 (6 bases). Germline values: CDR1 MNHEY, CDR2 SMNVEV (reference sequence). The CDR3 totals 17 residues. V shed 5 bases and J shed 0 bases, with 18 bases lying between them. CDR3 residues: CASSPSVRSTSTDTQYF. The CDR3 coding sequence is TGTGCCAGCAGTCCTAGCGTTCGATCTACCAGCACAGATACGCAGTATTTT.

Worth noting for this clonotype: Since a much larger clone is just one base distant, this may be a read error. CDR3 nucleotide sequence: TGTGCCAGCGGCCAAGGGGGGAACACTGAAGCTTTCTTT. This sequence encodes CASGQGGNTEAFF. The chain carries TRBV4-2 and TRBJ1-1; possible D gene TRBD1, 6 bases. Germline CDR1 reads LGHNA; CDR2 reads YNFKEQ. The CDR3 runs 13 residues.

The sample holds a few counts of this clonotype. The gene calls are TRBV4-1 and TRBJ2-1, with a weak D call TRBD2 (6 bases). From germline, CDR1 is MGHRA and CDR2 YSYEKL. The CDR3 covers 15 residues. V dropped 0 bases and J dropped 10 bases, with 16 bases sitting between them. CDR3 sequence: CASSQDTPGDWEQFF. The CDR3 nucleotides read TGCGCCAGCAGCCAAGATACCCCGGGGGATTGGGAGCAGTTCTTC.

In its sample, this clonotype was seen many times. The V gene is TRBV3-1, the J gene TRBJ1-6; no firm D call. V was cut by 1 base and J by 11 bases, with 6 bases left in between. Germline V gene sequence: CDR1 LGHDT, CDR2 YNNKEL (reference sequence). The CDR3 sequence is 12 residues long. CDR3 sequence: CASSQGFPPLHF. The CDR3 coding sequence is TGTGCCAGCAGCCAAGGATTTCCACCCCTCCACTTT.

This clonotype was detected a few times. This sequence joins TRBV5-1 and TRBJ2-5; 10 nucleotides agree with TRBD2. Trimming removed 5 bases from V and 1 base from J; junction bases left unmatched: 2. This CDR3 is built from 14 residues. Germline V gives CDR1 SGHRS, CDR2 YFSETQ. The DNA of the CDR3 is TGCGCCAGCAGGTTAGCGGGGGGCCAAGAGACCCAGTACTTC. Translated: CASRLAGGQETQYF.

This clonotype was seen a handful of times. V gene TRBV19 combines with J gene TRBJ2-7, with a tentative D call TRBD1 (7 bases). CDR3 length equals 13 residues. From germline, CDR1 is LNHDA and CDR2 SQIVND (reference sequence). Trimming removed 5 bases at V and 3 bases at J, with 11 bases between. DNA of the CDR3: TGTGCCAGTAGTGCGGGACAGCGCTACGAGCAGTACTTC. Residues: CASSAGQRYEQYF.

The chain carries TRBV9 and TRBJ2-1, with TRBD2 matching over 10 bases. This CDR3 spans 16 amino acids. Unmatched junction bases numbered 11, after V lost 0 bases and J lost 11 bases. CDR1 and CDR2 from the germline V gene are SGDLS and YYNGEE. CDR3 nucleotide sequence: TGTGCCAGCAGCGTAGGCAGAGCGGGGGGGCGGGACAAGCAGTTCTTC. It specifies CASSVGRAGGRDKQFF. The variable domain in full, completed from reference TRBV9 and TRBJ2-1, reads DSGVTQTPKHLITATGQRVTLRCSPRSGDLSVYWYQQSLDQGLQFLIQYYNGEERAKGNILERFSAQQFPDLHSELNLSSLELGDSALYFCASSVGRAGGRDKQFFGPGTRLTVL.

This clonotype was recorded a few times. V gene TRBV28 combines with J gene TRBJ1-5; D might be TRBD1 (6 bases). Looked up from germline, CDR1 is MDHEN and CDR2 is SYDVKM. The CDR3 length is 15 residues. The V end was cut by 3 bases, the J end by 12 bases, with 21 bases between. In nucleotides, the CDR3 is TGTGCCAGCAGTTTGGGGGGCGAGGTCTCTCCGCTCCAGCATTTT. Residues: CASSLGGEVSPLQHF. Together with reference TRBV28 and TRBJ1-5, the CDR3 gives the full variable domain: DVKVTQSSRYLVKRTGEKVFLECVQDMDHENMFWYRQDPGLGLRLIYFSYDVKMKEKGDIPEGYSVSREKKERFSLILESASTNQTSMYLCASSLGGEVSPLQHFGDGTRLSIL.

This clonotype was picked up many times. V and J are TRBV5-1 and TRBJ1-1, with 7 bases identical to TRBD1. Germline values: CDR1 SGHRS, CDR2 YFSETQ. V was clipped by 4 bases and J by 4 bases; unmatched bases: 7. CDR3 length: 14 residues. CDR3 sequence: CASSMTGFGTEAFF. In nucleotides, the CDR3 is TGCGCCAGCAGCATGACAGGGTTCGGCACTGAAGCTTTCTTT.

This clonotype was found many times. The rearrangement uses TRBV5-4 and TRBJ2-1; 9 bases agree with TRBD2. Trimming removed 4 bases from V and 0 bases from J; junction bases left unmatched: 5. CDR1 is SGHNT and CDR2 is YYREEE in the germline V gene (reference sequence). CDR3 length: 16 amino acids. The CDR3 loop reads CASSLAGLYSYNEQFF. CDR3 DNA sequence: TGTGCCAGCAGCCTAGCGGGACTTTACTCCTACAATGAGCAGTTCTTC.

The gene calls are TRBV5-1 and TRBJ2-3, with TRBD2 matching over 14 bases. With 4 bases clipped from V and 5 bases from J, the junction kept 6 bases outside the gene matches. The CDR3 consists of 16 residues. In germline, CDR1 is SGHRS, CDR2 YFSETQ. DNA of the CDR3: TGCGCCAGCAGCGTATCTGGGACTAGCGGGGGAGATACGCAGTATTTT. Translating gives CASSVSGTSGGDTQYF.